This entry lists 28 T cell receptor beta chains sequenced from one sample in a study of early T cells in non-severe SARS-CoV-2 infection. In TCRdb, the 5' RACE reads were re-called with MiXCR into one record per CDR3 protein. The sample records under 95,000 distinct CDR3 sequences, about an eighth being singletons. Sequencing was carried out using whole blood. Receptors were obtained from an adult who was a healthcare worker with PCR-confirmed SARS-CoV-2 infection or an uninfected control (not recorded which).

The chain uses TRBV20-1 and TRBJ2-7; 7 bases are a match to TRBD1. V shed 6 bases and J 0 bases; nucleotides not matched to a gene: 8. Germline assignment: CDR1 DFQATT and CDR2 SNEGSKA (reference sequence). The CDR3 consists of 14 residues. CDR3 sequence (DNA): TGCAGTGCGGATCCGGGACAGAGCTCCTACGAGCAGTACTTC. This gives the protein CSADPGQSSYEQYF.

V is TRBV6-2 or TRBV6-3 and J is TRBJ2-7; D possibly matches TRBD1 or TRBD2 (5 bases each). Germline CDR1 reads MNHEY; CDR2 reads SVGEGT. V was cut by 6 bases and J by 2 bases, with 29 bases left in between. This CDR3 spans 19 amino acids. CDR3 sequence reads: CASSYRNLPGLPEPYEQYF. CDR3 sequence (DNA): TGTGCCAGCAGCTATCGCAACCTGCCGGGGCTGCCTGAACCCTACGAGCAGTACTTC.

The chain is built from TRBV29-1 and TRBJ1-5; 8 bases are shared with TRBD1. Per the germline V gene, CDR1 is SQVTM and CDR2 is ANQGSEA. This CDR3 has 12 amino acids. V gave up 5 bases and J gave up 7 bases; unmatched junction bases: 4. The CDR3, as DNA: TGCAGCGTTTTAACAGGGGGGCAGCCCCAGCATTTT. Translated: CSVLTGGQPQHF.

This clonotype was counted once. This sequence may be a read error, since a much larger clone differs from it by one base. J is TRBJ2-5 and V is TRBV20-1; 7 positions agree with TRBD2. Germline loops: CDR1 DFQATT, CDR2 SNEGSKA (reference sequence). CDR3 length: 14 residues. Losses at the gene ends were 2 bases for V and 3 bases for J; bases not matched to a gene: 6. This CDR3 reads CSARPRLAKETQYF. CDR3 in DNA: TGCAGTGCTAGACCGCGACTAGCAAAAGAGACCCAGTACTTC.

This clonotype has a handful of counts. The chain employs TRBV4-2 and TRBJ2-1; 8 positions agree with TRBD1. The CDR3 runs 16 residues. CDR1 LGHNA and CDR2 YNFKEQ come from the germline V gene. V shed 5 bases, J shed 4 bases, and the junction held 10 bases outside the gene matches. In nucleotides, the CDR3 is TGTGCCAGCAGCGCCCGGGACAGGATTATGTACAATGAGCAGTTCTTC. It codes for CASSARDRIMYNEQFF.

This clonotype was found a few times. V and J are TRBV3-1 and TRBJ2-7, with D possibly being TRBD2 (6 bases). In germline, CDR1 is LGHDT, CDR2 YNNKEL (reference sequence). V gave up 6 bases and J gave up 0 bases, with 18 bases separating them. The CDR3 extends over 16 amino acids. Written as DNA, the CDR3 is TGTGCCAGCAGTCCCGTGCTTGCGGGATCCTCCTACGAGCAGTACTTC. Translating it yields CASSPVLAGSSYEQYF.

The chain has TRBV5-1 and TRBJ1-1, with a tentative D call TRBD1 (5 bases). The CDR3 extends over 15 amino acids. Trimming cost V 2 bases and J 0 bases, with 11 bases left between them. Looked up from germline, CDR1 is SGHRS and CDR2 is YFSETQ. The CDR3: CASSLTGTLNTEAFF. As DNA, the CDR3 is TGCGCCAGCAGCTTAACAGGAACATTGAACACTGAAGCTTTCTTT. Drawing the rest from reference TRBV5-1 and TRBJ1-1, the complete variable domain is KAGVTQTPRYLIKTRGQQVTLSCSPISGHRSVSWYQQTPGQGLQFLFEYFSETQRNKGNFPGRFSGRQFSNSRSEMNVSTLELGDSALYLCASSLTGTLNTEAFFGQGTRLTVV.

This sequence joins TRBV11-2 and TRBJ2-1, with TRBD2 matching over 11 bases. The CDR3 has 16 residues. J lost 9 bases, V lost 6 bases, and 13 bases had no gene match. Germline assignment: CDR1 SGHAT and CDR2 FQNNGV. The CDR3: CASSYRIAGGPIEQFF. The CDR3 DNA reads TGTGCCAGCAGTTACCGAATAGCGGGAGGGCCTATTGAGCAGTTCTTC.

This clonotype was seen a handful of times. The chain recombines TRBV29-1 with TRBJ2-3; the match to TRBD2 covers 8 bases. Per the germline V gene, CDR1 is SQVTM and CDR2 is ANQGSEA. After removal of 4 bases from V and 6 bases from J, the junction contained 6 bases not matched to a gene. The CDR3 length is 13 residues. In DNA, the CDR3 is TGCAGCGTTGCGGCGGGAGGATTGGATACGCAGTATTTT. It specifies CSVAAGGLDTQYF.

In this sample, this clonotype turned up many times. The gene calls are TRBV10-3 and TRBJ2-7, with 9 bases aligning to TRBD2. Trimming took 4 bases from V and 5 from J; bases not matched to a gene: 6. Germline loops: CDR1 ENHRY, CDR2 SYGVKD. The CDR3 is 14 residues long. Here the CDR3 reads CAISVAGDGDEQYF. DNA of the CDR3: TGTGCCATCAGTGTAGCGGGAGATGGAGACGAGCAGTACTTC.

J is TRBJ2-7 and V is TRBV11-1, with TRBD2 matching over 8 bases. Germline V gene lookup returns CDR1 SGHAT and CDR2 FQDESV (reference sequence). V was pared by 5 bases and J by 0 bases, with 3 bases of the junction left unmatched. The CDR3 covers 14 residues. The CDR3 sequence is CASSSGGSSYEQYF. The CDR3 coding sequence is TGTGCCAGCAGCAGCGGGGGAAGCTCCTACGAGCAGTACTTC.

The V call is TRBV7-9, the J call TRBJ2-7, with TRBD1 identical over 7 bases. J lost 2 bases, V lost 5 bases, and 6 bases had no gene match. CDR1 and CDR2 (germline): SEHNR, FQNEAQ (reference sequence). The CDR3 covers 14 residues. CDR3 coding DNA: TGTGCCAGCAGCCTCGACAGGGTCCCCTACGAGCAGTACTTC. Translation: CASSLDRVPYEQYF.

The chain carries TRBV7-2 and TRBJ1-5, with a possible D match to TRBD1 (5 bases). Trimming left V 2 bases short and J 2 bases short, with 10 bases between. The CDR3 is 15 residues long. Looked up from germline, CDR1 is SGHTA and CDR2 is FQGNSA. CDR3: CASSLWGRGNQPQHF. The DNA of the CDR3 is TGTGCCAGCAGCTTATGGGGGAGGGGCAATCAGCCCCAGCATTTT.

This clonotype was picked up a small number of times. The CDR3: CASRGGNYGYTF. In DNA, the CDR3 is TGTGCCAGCCGTGGAGGGAACTATGGCTACACCTTC. The rearrangement links TRBV6-6 to TRBJ1-2, with D unresolved. This CDR3 region has 12 residues. Germline V gene sequence: CDR1 MNHNY, CDR2 SVGAGI (reference sequence). V lost 8 bases and J 2 bases, leaving 9 bases between the germline ends.

This clonotype has ten or more counts. The chain recombines TRBV5-1 with TRBJ1-4; TRBD1 might be the D (6 bases). CDR3 length: 14 residues. The ends were cut back, 0 bases at V and 6 bases at J, with 9 bases in the middle. Germline V gene sequence: CDR1 SGHRS, CDR2 YFSETQ. CDR3 coding DNA: TGCGCCAGCAGCTTGGAGGCAGGGGATGAAAAACTGTTTTTT. It codes for CASSLEAGDEKLFF.

CDR3 in amino acids: CSVGTGTETQYF. The DNA of the CDR3 is TGCAGCGTGGGGACAGGTACAGAGACCCAGTACTTC. The J gene is TRBJ2-5, the V gene TRBV29-1; TRBD1 matches at 8 bases. With 6 bases clipped from V and 4 bases from J, the junction kept 4 bases outside the gene matches. The V gene's germline CDR1 is SQVTM and CDR2 ANQGSEA. This CDR3 region has 12 residues.

This clonotype has only a few counts. This chain uses TRBV7-8 with TRBJ1-1; D is unclear. The CDR3 is 12 residues long. The V end was cut by 1 base, the J end by 6 bases, with 6 bases between. Germline loops: CDR1 SGHVS, CDR2 FQNEAQ. The CDR3 coding sequence is TGTGCCAGCAGCTTAGGGGTCCCTGAAGCTTTCTTT. It yields the protein CASSLGVPEAFF.

The V and J genes are TRBV5-1 and TRBJ2-5; D is uncertain. V was clipped by 5 bases and J by 3 bases, with 14 bases between them. Germline lookup yields CDR1 SGHRS and CDR2 YFSETQ. The CDR3 length is 14 residues. The CDR3: CASRSAGSKETQYF. The CDR3 nucleotides read TGCGCCAGCAGGTCCGCCGGGTCTAAAGAGACCCAGTACTTC. The whole variable domain, remainder taken from reference TRBV5-1 and TRBJ2-5, is KAGVTQTPRYLIKTRGQQVTLSCSPISGHRSVSWYQQTPGQGLQFLFEYFSETQRNKGNFPGRFSGRQFSNSRSEMNVSTLELGDSALYLCASRSAGSKETQYFGPGTRLLVL.

A word on this clonotype: This could be a read error, since a much larger clone is one nucleotide away. The V and J genes are TRBV19 and TRBJ1-5; D is uncertain. The CDR3 sequence is 13 residues long. CDR1 is LNHDA, CDR2 SQIVND, per germline (reference sequence). This CDR3 reads CVSNGLSNQPQHF. The CDR3, as DNA: TGTGTCAGTAACGGGTTAAGCAATCAGCCCCAGCATTTT.

This chain connects TRBV5-1 to TRBJ2-3; maybe TRBD1 (6 bases). V lost 3 bases, J lost 3 bases, and 14 bases lay in between. Germline lookup yields CDR1 SGHRS and CDR2 YFSETQ. The CDR3 runs 15 residues. The CDR3 reads CASSSMLGTTDTQYF. CDR3 DNA sequence: TGCGCCAGCAGCTCCATGCTAGGGACAACAGATACGCAGTATTTT. Full variable domain (missing parts from reference TRBV5-1 and TRBJ2-3): KAGVTQTPRYLIKTRGQQVTLSCSPISGHRSVSWYQQTPGQGLQFLFEYFSETQRNKGNFPGRFSGRQFSNSRSEMNVSTLELGDSALYLCASSSMLGTTDTQYFGPGTRLTVL.

This clonotype was detected ten times or more. V and J are TRBV2 and TRBJ1-2; D remains ambiguous. The germline gives CDR1 SNHLY, CDR2 FYNNEI. There are 11 residues in the CDR3. V was shortened by 4 bases and J by 5 bases, with 5 bases between the two germline ends. In nucleotides, the CDR3 is TGTGCCAGCAGTGGTCATTATGGCTACACCTTC. Encoded protein: CASSGHYGYTF.

This clonotype appeared a few times. The CDR3 loop is CASSGQRGQRDEQFF. The CDR3 bases are TGTGCCAGCAGTGGCCAGCGGGGCCAGAGAGATGAGCAGTTCTTC. V is TRBV2 and J is TRBJ2-1, with TRBD2 identical over 7 bases. The CDR3 sequence is 15 residues long. The germline V gene encodes CDR1 SNHLY and CDR2 FYNNEI. J was trimmed by 8 bases and V by 4 bases; bases with no gene match: 11.

In its sample, this clonotype was seen many times. The chain couples TRBV15 to TRBJ2-1, with a weak D call TRBD2 (5 bases). Per germline, CDR1 LNHNV and CDR2 YYDKDF (reference sequence). The CDR3 spans 12 residues. Deletions cut 5 bases from V and 12 bases from J, with 14 bases between. In nucleotides, the CDR3 is TGTGCCACCAGCGAAGCGGAACCAAGGCAGTTCTTC. Amino acids: CATSEAEPRQFF. The full variable domain, its missing parts supplied by reference TRBV15 and TRBJ2-1, is DAMVIQNPRYQVTQFGKPVTLSCSQTLNHNVMYWYQQKSSQAPKLLFHYYDKDFNNEADTPDNFQSRRPNTSFCFLDIRSPGLGDTAMYLCATSEAEPRQFFGPGTRLTVL.

CDR3: CASGTSGYNEQFF. As DNA, the CDR3 is TGTGCCAGTGGGACTAGCGGCTACAATGAGCAGTTCTTC. The chain couples TRBV13 to TRBJ2-1; TRBD2 matches 11 bases. Germline-derived CDR1 and CDR2 are PRHDT and FYEKMQ (reference sequence). The CDR3 is made up of 13 amino acids. The V gene end was trimmed by 9 bases and the J gene end by 3 bases; junction bases not matched to a gene: 1.

The V gene is TRBV11-2, the J gene TRBJ2-4; 10 bases match TRBD1. The CDR3 length is 14 residues. V dropped 3 bases and J dropped 6; count of bases not matched to a gene: 2. Looked up from germline, CDR1 is SGHAT and CDR2 is FQNNGV. This CDR3 reads CASSFGTGANIQYF. The CDR3 DNA is TGTGCCAGCAGCTTTGGGACAGGGGCAAACATTCAGTACTTC.

This clonotype was counted a few times. V is TRBV20-1 and J is TRBJ2-1, with 8 bases lining up with TRBD2. The CDR3 contains 16 residues. Looked up from germline, CDR1 is DFQATT and CDR2 is SNEGSKA (reference sequence). V lost 6 bases and J lost 7; bases outside the gene matches: 17. This CDR3 reads CSASSASGRRENEQFF. CDR3 nucleotide sequence: TGCAGTGCCTCCAGTGCGAGCGGGAGAAGGGAAAATGAGCAGTTCTTC.

This clonotype has ten or more counts. This chain joins TRBV7-9 and TRBJ1-1, with 7 bases matching TRBD1. Germline CDR1 and CDR2: SEHNR and FQNEAQ (reference sequence). CDR3 length: 11 residues. V lost 8 bases to trimming and J lost 10 bases; unmatched junction nucleotides: 7. CDR3 amino acids: CASQGEFLAFF. Here the CDR3 DNA reads TGTGCCAGCCAGGGGGAGTTTTTAGCTTTCTTT.

This clonotype came up many times. The chain is built from TRBV20-1 and TRBJ2-7, with 9 bases aligning to TRBD2. This CDR3 is built from 16 residues. CDR1 and CDR2 from the germline V gene are DFQATT and SNEGSKA (reference sequence). Losses at the gene ends were 0 bases for V and 3 bases for J; bases not matched to a gene: 9. The CDR3 region has the DNA TGCAGTGCTAGAGATTCCCTAGCGGGAATTATCTACGAGCAGTACTTC. The encoded protein is CSARDSLAGIIYEQYF.